Below are 27 T cell receptor beta chains sequenced from a single sample in a study of blood T cells in healthy people across ages. A J-beta primer mix and a sample-barcoded 5' primer were used in a second PCR of roughly 7 to 12 cycles. TCRdb recomputed calls from the 5' RACE reads with MiXCR, one row per CDR3 protein. The table records some 1.5 million distinct CDR3 sequences, roughly two fifths of them present only once. Sequenced sample: blood. These receptors originate from a woman under 30 in good health.

This clonotype has only a few counts. The genes are TRBV7-3 and TRBJ2-1; a possible D gene is TRBD1 (5 bases). The ends were cut back, 6 bases at V and 8 bases at J, with 14 bases in the middle. There are 13 residues in the CDR3. Germline CDR1 and CDR2: SGHTA and FQGTGA. The CDR3 protein is CASRLTAKDEQFF. CDR3 nucleotides: TGTGCCAGCAGGCTGACAGCTAAGGATGAGCAGTTCTTC.

This chain's CDR3 is CASSYSGGAKTQYF. The CDR3 nucleotides are TGTGCCAGCAGTTACTCGGGCGGGGCGAAGACCCAGTACTTC. The genes are TRBV6-5 and TRBJ2-5; D is perhaps TRBD2 (6 bases). Between the trimmed V and J ends, which lost 0 bases and 6 bases, there was a span of 11 bases. Germline V gene data show CDR1 as MNHEY and CDR2 as SVGAGI. This CDR3 is 14 amino acids long.

There are a few counts of this clonotype. The chain joins TRBV2 to TRBJ2-7; 8 bases are shared with TRBD2. Germline V gives CDR1 SNHLY, CDR2 FYNNEI. The CDR3 totals 14 residues. The CDR3 here is CSSSGGTSTYEQYF. CDR3 bases: TGTTCGAGCAGTGGCGGGACTAGTACCTACGAGCAGTACTTC. Together with reference TRBV2 and TRBJ2-7, the CDR3 gives the full variable domain: EPEVTQTPSHQVTQMGQEVILRCVPISNHLYFYWYRQILGQKVEFLVSFYNNEISEKSEIFDDQFSVERPDGSNFTLKIRSTKLEDSAMYFCSSSGGTSTYEQYFGPGTRLTVT.

V gene TRBV6-6 combines with J gene TRBJ1-5; 9 nucleotides agree with TRBD1. The J segment lost 2 bases and the V segment lost 5 bases, leaving 7 bases of the junction unmatched. The CDR3 spans 16 residues. Per the germline V gene, CDR1 is MNHNY and CDR2 is SVGAGI (reference sequence). In nucleotides, the CDR3 is TGTGCCAGCAGTGTACAGGGGGCGCAGGGCAATCAGCCCCAGCATTTT. Translated, it gives CASSVQGAQGNQPQHF.

The chain recombines TRBV4-3 with TRBJ2-2; D is uncertain. Trimming took 0 bases from V and 7 from J, leaving 12 bases between them. Germline V gives CDR1 LGHNA, CDR2 YSLEER. The CDR3 has 15 residues. The CDR3 nucleotides are TGCGCCAGCAGCCAAGATACTCTGGTTGGCGGGGAGCTGTTTTTT. It yields the protein CASSQDTLVGGELFF.

The gene calls are TRBV27 and TRBJ1-6; TRBD1 agrees at 9 bases. The germline V gene has CDR1 MNHEY and CDR2 SMNVEV (reference sequence). This CDR3 comprises 14 residues. V shed 8 bases, J shed 7 bases, and the junction held 6 bases outside the gene matches. The CDR3 bases are TGTGCCAGCTCGGGGACAGGGAAGAATTCACCCCTCCACTTT. This translates into CASSGTGKNSPLHF.

The genes are TRBV5-1 and TRBJ2-5, with 7 positions matching TRBD1. With the DNA end fitting TRBJ2-7 better, the J assignment may be wrong. CDR3 size: 14 residues. The germline V gene has CDR1 SGHRS and CDR2 YFSETQ. The CDR3 sequence: CASRSGTVEYEQYF. Written as DNA, the CDR3 is TGCGCCAGCAGGTCCGGGACAGTCGAATACGAGCAGTACTTC.

V is TRBV30 and J is TRBJ2-7; D is unclear. Looked up from germline, CDR1 is GTSNPN and CDR2 is SVGIG (reference sequence). The CDR3 is 11 residues long. V lost 1 base and J lost 2, with 3 bases in between. CDR3 bases: TGTGCCTGGAGTGAGACCTACGAGCAGTACTTC. It is translated as CAWSETYEQYF.

The chain has TRBV7-2 and TRBJ2-7, with D possibly matching TRBD1 (5 bases). Germline V gene lookup returns CDR1 SGHTA and CDR2 FQGNSA. The length of the CDR3 is 15 residues. The germline V and J ends were trimmed by 2 bases and 0 bases, with 11 bases remaining between them. The CDR3 loop reads CTSSLRTTLSYEQYF. DNA for the CDR3: TGTACCAGCAGCTTACGGACAACCCTCTCCTACGAGCAGTACTTC.

This clonotype was seen a few times. The chain has TRBV7-2 and TRBJ2-4, with D tentatively TRBD2 (6 bases). Germline CDR1 SGHTA, CDR2 FQGNSA. Trimming removed 6 bases from V and 3 bases from J, with 9 bases in between. The CDR3 is 13 residues long. CDR3 bases: TGTGCCAGCAGAAGAGCGGGCAAAAACATTCAGTACTTC. Encoded protein: CASRRAGKNIQYF. The whole variable domain, remainder taken from reference TRBV7-2 and TRBJ2-4, is GAGVSQSPSNKVTEKGKDVELRCDPISGHTALYWYRQSLGQGLEFLIYFQGNSAPDKSGLPSDRFSAERTGGSVSTLTIQRTQQEDSAVYLCASRRAGKNIQYFGAGTRLSVL.

The chain carries TRBV7-6 and TRBJ2-1; D is unclear. V lost 5 bases, J lost 7 bases, and 12 bases lay in between. The CDR3 is 13 amino acids. Germline loops: CDR1 SGHVS, CDR2 FNYEAQ. The CDR3 DNA is TGTGCCAGCAGCATCGGATTCCGGAATGAGCAGTTCTTC. Its protein is CASSIGFRNEQFF.

The chain carries TRBV5-1 and TRBJ1-5, with 8 bases lining up with TRBD1. The CDR3 is made up of 15 amino acids. The germline V gene encodes CDR1 SGHRS and CDR2 YFSETQ. Losses at the gene ends were 4 bases for V and 1 base for J; bases not matched to a gene: 4. This CDR3 reads CASSPWTGSNQPQHF. DNA of the CDR3: TGCGCCAGCAGCCCCTGGACAGGGAGCAATCAGCCCCAGCATTTT.

This clonotype was detected a few times. The J gene is TRBJ1-2, the V gene TRBV20-1; TRBD1 agrees at 12 bases. This CDR3 is built from 15 residues. After removal of 2 bases from V and 8 bases from J, the junction contained 9 bases not matched to a gene. Germline V gene sequence: CDR1 DFQATT, CDR2 SNEGSKA (reference sequence). CDR3 DNA sequence: TGCAGTGCTAGACCCGGGACAGGGGGCATAACGGGCTACACCTTC. Encoded protein: CSARPGTGGITGYTF.

This clonotype turned up a few times. This chain connects TRBV7-9 to TRBJ2-7; TRBD2 aligns across 7 bases. J was trimmed by 5 bases and V by 8 bases; bases with no gene match: 3. This CDR3 is 11 amino acids long. In germline, CDR1 is SEHNR, CDR2 FQNEAQ (reference sequence). CDR3 loop: CASRGRDEQYF. In DNA, the CDR3 is TGTGCCAGCCGGGGGAGGGACGAGCAGTACTTC.

The chain recombines TRBV6-6 with TRBJ1-2; TRBD1 matches at 9 bases. The V gene end was trimmed by 5 bases and the J gene end by 7 bases; junction bases not matched to a gene: 8. CDR1 and CDR2 (germline): MNHNY, SVGAGI (reference sequence). This CDR3 comprises 14 residues. The CDR3 spells CASSTDRGLGGYTF. In DNA form, the CDR3 reads TGTGCCAGCAGTACGGACAGGGGCCTCGGTGGCTACACCTTC.

Notes on this clonotype: A much larger clone lies one base from this, so it may be a read error. V and J are TRBV29-1 and TRBJ2-7; D ambiguous. The length of the CDR3 is 13 residues. The germline gives CDR1 SQVTM, CDR2 ANQGSEA. The DNA for the CDR3 is TGCAGCGGTGAAGATAGGGATTCCTACGAGCAGTACTTC. Its protein is CSGEDRDSYEQYF.

This chain joins TRBV7-2 and TRBJ1-3, with D tentatively TRBD1 (6 bases). The germline V and J ends were trimmed by 7 bases and 5 bases, with 15 bases remaining between them. The CDR3 is 14 residues long. The germline gives CDR1 SGHTA, CDR2 FQGNSA. This CDR3 is CASTQGGWRNTIYF. Written as DNA, the CDR3 is TGTGCCAGCACCCAAGGGGGTTGGAGAAACACCATATATTTT.

This sequence joins TRBV6-5 and TRBJ2-1; 10 nucleotides line up with TRBD2. The CDR3 is made up of 15 amino acids. Germline CDR1 reads MNHEY; CDR2 reads SVGAGI. The trim removed 6 bases at V and 13 bases at J, leaving 15 bases unmatched. The CDR3 loop is CASSPSSGRATIQFF. CDR3 sequence (DNA): TGTGCCAGCAGCCCCTCAAGCGGGAGGGCCACAATCCAGTTCTTC.

V gene TRBV20-1 combines with J gene TRBJ2-7, with TRBD2 as a possible D gene (5 bases). Germline V lookup: CDR1 DFQATT, CDR2 SNEGSKA (reference sequence). Between the trimmed V and J ends, which lost 3 bases and 7 bases, there was a span of 13 bases. CDR3 size: 12 residues. The CDR3 is CSASERAWEQYF. CDR3 in DNA: TGCAGTGCTAGCGAGAGGGCCTGGGAGCAGTACTTC.

This clonotype appeared a few times. The chain is built from TRBV20-1 and TRBJ1-2, with 9 bases lining up with TRBD1. The CDR3 length is 14 residues. The V gene's germline CDR1 is DFQATT and CDR2 SNEGSKA (reference sequence). The CDR3: CRAIAGTGSSGYTF. The CDR3 DNA follows: TGCAGAGCGATCGCCGGGACAGGGTCTAGTGGCTACACCTTC.

Concerning this clonotype: It may be a read error: a sequence one base away is much more abundant. The chain couples TRBV6-2 or TRBV6-3 to TRBJ2-7; weak D call: TRBD2 (5 bases). Germline V lookup: CDR1 MNHEY, CDR2 SVGEGT. This CDR3 region has 15 residues. The CDR3 here is CACSRETPGFSEQYF. CDR3 bases: TGTGCCTGCAGCAGAGAGACTCCGGGATTCTCCGAGCAGTACTTC.

This clonotype was picked up a small number of times. The V and J genes are TRBV12-3 or TRBV12-4 and TRBJ2-7; a weak D match, TRBD2 (5 bases). Trimming stripped 1 base from V and 0 bases from J, with 13 bases between. CDR3 length equals 16 residues. In DNA form, the CDR3 reads TGTGCCAGCAGTTTAGGAGTTGCGAGCGGCTCCTACGAGCAGTACTTC. Translating gives CASSLGVASGSYEQYF.

The chain uses TRBV3-1 and TRBJ2-3; 12 bases agree with TRBD1. Per germline, CDR1 LGHDT and CDR2 YNNKEL (reference sequence). This CDR3 spans 15 amino acids. V gave up 5 bases and J gave up 6 bases; unmatched junction bases: 6. CDR3 residues: CASSYRGQGADTQYF. CDR3 in DNA: TGTGCCAGCAGCTATAGGGGACAGGGGGCTGATACGCAGTATTTT.

This clonotype was found a few times. The V and J genes are TRBV7-8 and TRBJ2-3, with D possibly matching TRBD2 (6 bases). Germline lookup yields CDR1 SGHVS and CDR2 FQNEAQ. The V gene lost 2 bases and the J gene lost 0 bases, with 12 bases spanning the gap. The CDR3 extends over 16 amino acids. CDR3 loop: CASSLRPAGSTDTQYF. CDR3 coding DNA: TGTGCCAGCAGCTTAAGGCCCGCGGGAAGCACAGATACGCAGTATTTT.

A few counts support this clonotype. This chain links TRBV7-2 with TRBJ1-6; D uncertain. CDR3 length: 14 residues. Germline V gene sequence: CDR1 SGHTA, CDR2 FQGNSA. V gave up 2 bases and J gave up 11 bases, with 13 bases separating them. The CDR3 sequence: CASSLRPIFAPLHF. The CDR3 nucleotides are TGTGCCAGCAGCTTACGGCCGATATTCGCACCCCTCCACTTT.

This chain uses TRBV9 with TRBJ1-2; unclear D gene. This CDR3 is built from 14 residues. Trimming took 5 bases from V and 4 from J, leaving 15 bases between them. Germline V lookup: CDR1 SGDLS, CDR2 YYNGEE. CDR3 DNA: TGTGCCAGCAGTCTCGATCCGGGCGGCTATGGCTACACCTTC. It translates to CASSLDPGGYGYTF.

The genes are TRBV19 and TRBJ1-1; TRBD1 matches 10 bases. In germline, CDR1 is LNHDA, CDR2 SQIVND (reference sequence). This CDR3 is built from 14 residues. The V segment lost 9 bases and the J segment 4 bases; nucleotides outside the gene matches: 8. The DNA for the CDR3 is TGTGCCAGCGTGACAGGGGGCTCCGGCACTGAAGCTTTCTTT. Translating gives CASVTGGSGTEAFF.